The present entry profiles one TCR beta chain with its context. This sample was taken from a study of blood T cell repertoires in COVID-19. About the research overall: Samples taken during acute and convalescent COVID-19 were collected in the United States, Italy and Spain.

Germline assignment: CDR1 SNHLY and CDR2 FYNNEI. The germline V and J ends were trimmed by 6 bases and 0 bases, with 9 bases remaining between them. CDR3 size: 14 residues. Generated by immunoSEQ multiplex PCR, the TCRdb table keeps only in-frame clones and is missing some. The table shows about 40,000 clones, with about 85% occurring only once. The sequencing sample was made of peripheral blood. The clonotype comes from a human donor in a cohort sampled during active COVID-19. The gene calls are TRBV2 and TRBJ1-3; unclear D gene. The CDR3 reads CASSAVYSGNTIYF. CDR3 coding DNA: TGTGCCAGCAGCGCAGTGTACTCTGGAAACACCATATATTTT.